One and the same sample provided the 2 T cell receptor beta chains below, sequenced in a study of shared clonotypes between healthy human individuals. The repertoire was sequenced with immunoSEQ multiplex PCR; TCRdb's copy has only in-frame clones and lacks some. The profile covers roughly 2.5 million clones, with more than 80% appearing a single time and under 0.15% taken by the ten largest. Sequencing used naive CD4+ T cells sorted from blood. The subset: CD45RA+ positively selected. The receptors derive from a man younger than 35 in good health.

The rearrangement joins TRBV4-3 to TRBJ2-3; 8 positions agree with TRBD2. This CDR3 has 16 amino acids. Per germline, CDR1 LGHNA and CDR2 YSLEER. Unmatched junction bases numbered 8, after V lost 4 bases and J lost 2 bases. CDR3 DNA sequence: TGCGCCAGCAGCCCCAAGCGGGAGACGACCACAGATACGCAGTATTTT. This sequence encodes CASSPKRETTTDTQYF.

The gene calls are TRBV7-2 and TRBJ1-1; 8 bases match TRBD1. V gave up 4 bases and J gave up 1 base; unmatched junction bases: 5. The CDR3 is 15 amino acids. Germline V CDR1 and CDR2: SGHTA, FQGNSA. The CDR3 loop is CASSSWDRTNTEAFF. The DNA of the CDR3 is TGTGCCAGCAGCTCCTGGGACAGGACGAACACTGAAGCTTTCTTT.